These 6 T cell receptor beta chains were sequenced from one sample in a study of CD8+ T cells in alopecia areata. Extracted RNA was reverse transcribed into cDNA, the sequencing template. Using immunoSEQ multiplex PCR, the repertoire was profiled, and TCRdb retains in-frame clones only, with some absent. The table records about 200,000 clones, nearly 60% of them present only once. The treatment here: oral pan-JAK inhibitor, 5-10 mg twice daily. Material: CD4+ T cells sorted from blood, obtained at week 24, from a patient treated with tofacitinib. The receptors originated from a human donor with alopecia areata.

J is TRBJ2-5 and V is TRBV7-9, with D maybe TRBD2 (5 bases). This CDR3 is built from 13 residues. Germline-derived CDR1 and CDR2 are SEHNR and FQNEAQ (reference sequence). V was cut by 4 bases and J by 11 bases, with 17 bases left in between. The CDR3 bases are TGTGCCAGCAGCTCACTATTACAGCGGAGTCAGTACTTC. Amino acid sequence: CASSSLLQRSQYF.

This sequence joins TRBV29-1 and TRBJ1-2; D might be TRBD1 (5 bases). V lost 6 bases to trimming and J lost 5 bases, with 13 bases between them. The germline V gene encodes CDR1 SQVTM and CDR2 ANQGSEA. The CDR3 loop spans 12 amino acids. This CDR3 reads CSVTREGYGYTF. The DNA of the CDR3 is TGCAGCGTGACCAGGGAGGGGTATGGCTACACCTTC.

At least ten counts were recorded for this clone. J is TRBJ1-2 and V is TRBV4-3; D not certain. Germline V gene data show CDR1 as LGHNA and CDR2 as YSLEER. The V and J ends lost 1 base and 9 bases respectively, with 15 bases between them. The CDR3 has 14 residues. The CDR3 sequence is CASSQVIHFGSYTF. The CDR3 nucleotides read TGCGCCAGCAGCCAAGTAATCCACTTCGGGAGCTACACCTTC.

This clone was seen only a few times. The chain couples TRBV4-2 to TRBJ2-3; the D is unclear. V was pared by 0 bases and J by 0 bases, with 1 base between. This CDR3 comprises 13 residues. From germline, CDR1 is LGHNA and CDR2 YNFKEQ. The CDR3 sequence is CASSQESTDTQYF. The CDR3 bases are TGTGCCAGCAGCCAAGAAAGCACAGATACGCAGTATTTT.

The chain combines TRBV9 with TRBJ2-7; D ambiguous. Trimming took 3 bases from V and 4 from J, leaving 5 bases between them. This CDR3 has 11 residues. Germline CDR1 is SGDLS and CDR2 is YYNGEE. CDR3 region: CASSENYEQYF. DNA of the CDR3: TGTGCCAGCAGCGAGAATTACGAGCAGTACTTC.

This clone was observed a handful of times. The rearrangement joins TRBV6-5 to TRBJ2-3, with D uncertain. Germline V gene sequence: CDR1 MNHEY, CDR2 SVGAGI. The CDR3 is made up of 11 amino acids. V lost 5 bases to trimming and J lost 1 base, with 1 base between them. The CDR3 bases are TGTGCCAGCAGTCGCACAGATACGCAGTATTTT. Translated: CASSRTDTQYF.